One TCR beta chain is described in this entry. The antigen remains unidentified. This entry belongs to a study of cytomegalovirus exposure and HLA in healthy donors. Germline loops: CDR1 MNHEY, CDR2 SVGAGI. The CDR3 contains 15 residues. V trimming: 6 bases; J trimming: 1 base; junction bases outside the gene matches: 5. Study-wide results and limits: Whilst most TCR sequences proved rare, a subset of public TCRs occurred across many donors. Sequencing artifact likely explains a cluster of highly shared sequence variants.

Amplification used 60 Vbeta primers and 13 Jbeta primers. The assay was immunoSEQ multiplex PCR, and TCRdb's table has in-frame clones only and misses some. Here the sample spans some 150,000 clones, about 60% being singletons. This rearrangement joins TRBV6-5 to TRBJ2-5; 10 bases align to TRBD2. Sequenced: PBMCs. This receptor was obtained from a woman in her sixties or seventies in good health and CMV-seropositive. The CDR3 is CASRAGTSVQETQYF. CDR3 nucleotide sequence: TGTGCCAGCAGAGCTGGGACTAGCGTCCAAGAGACCCAGTACTTC.